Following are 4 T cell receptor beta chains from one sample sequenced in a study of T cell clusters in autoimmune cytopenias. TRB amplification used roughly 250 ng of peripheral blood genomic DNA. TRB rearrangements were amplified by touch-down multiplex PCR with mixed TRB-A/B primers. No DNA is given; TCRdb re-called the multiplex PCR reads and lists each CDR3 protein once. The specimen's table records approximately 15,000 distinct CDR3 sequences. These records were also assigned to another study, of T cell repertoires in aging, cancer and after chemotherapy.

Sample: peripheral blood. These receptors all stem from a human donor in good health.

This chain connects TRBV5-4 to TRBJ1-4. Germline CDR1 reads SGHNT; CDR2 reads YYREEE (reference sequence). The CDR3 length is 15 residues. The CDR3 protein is CASSEGAATNEKLFF.

CDR3: CATSRDTMPDTQYF. The genes are TRBV15 and TRBJ2-3; TCRdb's assignment of TRBD1 cannot be checked, as there is no DNA. The CDR3 runs 14 residues. Germline V gene data show CDR1 as LNHNV and CDR2 as YYDKDF (reference sequence).

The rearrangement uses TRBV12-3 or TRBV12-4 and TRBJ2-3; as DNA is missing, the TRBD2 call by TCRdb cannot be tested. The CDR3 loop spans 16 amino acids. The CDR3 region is CASRTPRGLGTDTQYF.

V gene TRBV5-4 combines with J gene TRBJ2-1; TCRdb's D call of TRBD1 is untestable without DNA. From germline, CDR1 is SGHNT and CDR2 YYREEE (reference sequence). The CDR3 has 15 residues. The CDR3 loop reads CASSSPGTLGNEQFF.